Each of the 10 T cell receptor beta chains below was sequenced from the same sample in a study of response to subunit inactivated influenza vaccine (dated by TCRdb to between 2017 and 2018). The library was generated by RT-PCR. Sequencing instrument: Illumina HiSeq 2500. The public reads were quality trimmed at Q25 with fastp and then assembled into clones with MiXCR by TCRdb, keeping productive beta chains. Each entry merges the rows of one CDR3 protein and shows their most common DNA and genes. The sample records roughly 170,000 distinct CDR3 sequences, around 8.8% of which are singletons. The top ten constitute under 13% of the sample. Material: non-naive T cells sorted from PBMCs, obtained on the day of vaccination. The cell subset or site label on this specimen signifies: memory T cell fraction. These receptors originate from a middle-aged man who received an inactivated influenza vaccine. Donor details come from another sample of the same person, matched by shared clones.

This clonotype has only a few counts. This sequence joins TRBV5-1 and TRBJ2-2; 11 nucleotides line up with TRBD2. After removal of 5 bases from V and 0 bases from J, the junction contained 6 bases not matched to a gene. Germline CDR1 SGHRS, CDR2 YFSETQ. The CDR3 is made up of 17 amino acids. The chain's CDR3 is CASSWLAGGSNTGELFF. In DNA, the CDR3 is TGCGCCAGCAGTTGGCTAGCGGGGGGTTCGAACACCGGGGAGCTGTTTTTT.

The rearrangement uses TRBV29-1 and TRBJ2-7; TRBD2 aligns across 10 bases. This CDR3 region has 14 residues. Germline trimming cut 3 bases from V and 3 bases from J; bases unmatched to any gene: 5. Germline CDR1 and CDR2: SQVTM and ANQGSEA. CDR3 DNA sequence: TGCAGCGTTGAGGATAGCGGGGGGAACTACGAGCAGTACTTC. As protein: CSVEDSGGNYEQYF.

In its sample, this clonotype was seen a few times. The DNA for the CDR3 is TGCAGTGCTAGGGACCCTAGCCATTCGTCTTACGAGCAGTACTTC. As protein: CSARDPSHSSYEQYF. V gene TRBV20-1 combines with J gene TRBJ2-7; D is possibly TRBD2 (5 bases). Germline values: CDR1 DFQATT, CDR2 SNEGSKA (reference sequence). This CDR3 is built from 15 residues. V was cut by 3 bases and J by 4 bases, with 19 bases left in between.

The chain's CDR3 is CASSRHRGGYEQFF. CDR3 nucleotides: TGTGCCAGCAGCCGTCACAGGGGAGGATATGAGCAGTTCTTC. The chain recombines TRBV14 with TRBJ2-1; tentatively, D is TRBD1 (7 bases). Trimming pared 4 bases from V and 8 bases from J, leaving 15 bases between. Germline CDR1 and CDR2: SGHDN and FVKESK. CDR3 length: 14 residues.

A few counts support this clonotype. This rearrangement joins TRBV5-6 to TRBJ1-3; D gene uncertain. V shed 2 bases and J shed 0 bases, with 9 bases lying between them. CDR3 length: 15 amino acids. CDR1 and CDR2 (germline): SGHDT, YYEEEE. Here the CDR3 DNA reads TGTGCCAGCAGCTTATCCGCCAGCTCTGGAAACACCATATATTTT. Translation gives CASSLSASSGNTIYF.

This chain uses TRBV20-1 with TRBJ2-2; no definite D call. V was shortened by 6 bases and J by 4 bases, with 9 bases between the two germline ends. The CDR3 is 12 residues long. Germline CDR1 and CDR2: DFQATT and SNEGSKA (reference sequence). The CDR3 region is CSASRSTGELFF. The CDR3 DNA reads TGCAGTGCCTCTAGGAGCACCGGGGAGCTGTTTTTT.

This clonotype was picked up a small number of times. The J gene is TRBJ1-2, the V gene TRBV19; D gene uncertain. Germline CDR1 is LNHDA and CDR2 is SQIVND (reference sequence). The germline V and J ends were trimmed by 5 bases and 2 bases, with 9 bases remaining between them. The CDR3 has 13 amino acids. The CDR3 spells CASSLRRNYGYTF. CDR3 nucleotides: TGTGCCAGTAGTTTAAGGCGGAACTATGGCTACACCTTC.

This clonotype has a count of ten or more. CDR3 amino acids: CAISEGTSIQETQYF. The CDR3 nucleotides read TGTGCCATCAGTGAAGGGACTAGCATCCAAGAGACCCAGTACTTC. The V gene is TRBV10-3, the J gene TRBJ2-5; 9 nucleotides agree with TRBD2. The CDR3 spans 15 residues. Germline values: CDR1 ENHRY, CDR2 SYGVKD. Unmatched junction bases numbered 3, after V lost 3 bases and J lost 1 base.

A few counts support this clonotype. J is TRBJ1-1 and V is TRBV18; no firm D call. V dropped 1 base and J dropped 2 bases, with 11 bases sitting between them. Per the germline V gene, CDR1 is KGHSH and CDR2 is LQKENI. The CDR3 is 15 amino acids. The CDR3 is CASSPQKGPNTEAFF. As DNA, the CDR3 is TGTGCCAGCTCACCACAGAAAGGGCCTAACACTGAAGCTTTCTTT.

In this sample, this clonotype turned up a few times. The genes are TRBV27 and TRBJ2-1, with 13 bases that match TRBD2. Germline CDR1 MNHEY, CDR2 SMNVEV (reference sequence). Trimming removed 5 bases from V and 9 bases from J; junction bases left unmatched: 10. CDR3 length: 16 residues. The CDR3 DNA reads TGTGCCAGCAGTGAATCCGGGACTAGCGGGACAGTTGAGCAGTTCTTC. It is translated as CASSESGTSGTVEQFF.